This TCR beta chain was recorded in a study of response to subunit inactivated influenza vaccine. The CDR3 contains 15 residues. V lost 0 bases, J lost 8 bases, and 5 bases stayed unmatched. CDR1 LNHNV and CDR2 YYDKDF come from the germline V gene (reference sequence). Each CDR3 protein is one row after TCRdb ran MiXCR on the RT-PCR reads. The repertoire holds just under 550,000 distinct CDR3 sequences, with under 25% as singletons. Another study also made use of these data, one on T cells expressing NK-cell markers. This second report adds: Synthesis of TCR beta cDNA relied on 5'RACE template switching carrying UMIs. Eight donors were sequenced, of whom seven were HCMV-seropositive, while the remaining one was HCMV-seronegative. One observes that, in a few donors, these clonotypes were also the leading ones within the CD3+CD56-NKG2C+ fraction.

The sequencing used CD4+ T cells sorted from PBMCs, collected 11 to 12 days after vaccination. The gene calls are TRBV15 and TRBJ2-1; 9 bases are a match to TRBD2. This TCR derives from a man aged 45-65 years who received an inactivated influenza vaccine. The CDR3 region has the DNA TGTGCCACCAGCAGAGATCAGGGCGGGGGGGATGAGCAGTTCTTC. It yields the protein CATSRDQGGGDEQFF.